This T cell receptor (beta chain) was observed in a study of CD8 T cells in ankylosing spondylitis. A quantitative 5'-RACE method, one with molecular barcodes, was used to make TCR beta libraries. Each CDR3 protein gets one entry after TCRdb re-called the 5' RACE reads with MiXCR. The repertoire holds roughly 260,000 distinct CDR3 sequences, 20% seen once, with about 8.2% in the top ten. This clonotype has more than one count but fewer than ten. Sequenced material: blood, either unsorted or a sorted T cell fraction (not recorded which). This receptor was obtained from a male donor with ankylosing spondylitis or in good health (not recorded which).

CDR3 bases: TGCAGTGCTAGAGGGACTAGCTCTGGAAGCACAGATACGCAGTATTTT. Its protein product is CSARGTSSGSTDTQYF. J is TRBJ2-3 and V is TRBV20-1; 8 bases are shared with TRBD2. Losses at the gene ends were 1 base for V and 0 bases for J; bases not matched to a gene: 6. Germline CDR1 reads DFQATT; CDR2 reads SNEGSKA (reference sequence). The CDR3 has 16 amino acids.